A selection of T cell receptor beta chains follows, all from one sample in a study of CD8 T cells in ankylosing spondylitis. TCRdb reprocessed the 5' RACE reads via MiXCR and lists one record per CDR3 protein. This sample has about 170,000 distinct CDR3 sequences; approximately 20% occur once, and the top ten carry over 7%. Sequenced input: blood, either unsorted or a sorted T cell fraction (not recorded which). All receptors come from a male donor with ankylosing spondylitis or in good health (not recorded which). CDR3s include the opening cysteine and the closing phenylalanine or tryptophan. The D gene is left open where the match is weak. Part of the rows lack a size; the others show once, few, many or a class for expanded clones.

J gene | clone size | D gene | V gene | CDR3 protein | CDR3 DNA
TRBJ2-2 | many | - | TRBV3-1 | CASSQPPAWNSGELFF | TGTGCCAGCAGCCAACCCCCCGCGTGGAATTCCGGGGAGCTGTTTTTT
TRBJ1-1 | few | - | TRBV13 | CASSVRTVNTEAFF | TGTGCCAGCAGCGTCCGGACTGTGAACACTGAAGCTTTCTTT
TRBJ2-1 | many | - | TRBV4-1 | CASSQPDSSVNEQFF | TGCGCCAGCAGCCAACCCGACTCCTCGGTCAATGAGCAGTTCTTC
TRBJ2-2 | few | - | TRBV12-3/TRBV12-4 | CASSSQRTGGELFF | TGTGCCAGCAGTTCCCAGCGTACTGGCGGGGAGCTGTTTTTT
TRBJ2-5 | many | TRBD1 | TRBV5-1 | CASSPGQERWETQYF | TGCGCCTCCAGCCCAGGACAGGAACGATGGGAGACCCAGTACTTC
TRBJ1-3 | many | TRBD1 | TRBV10-3 | CAITPGQKGNTIYF | TGTGCCATCACTCCGGGACAGAAAGGAAACACCATATATTTT
TRBJ2-1 | many | - | TRBV29-1 | CSVETRDLYNEQFF | TGCAGCGTTGAAACTAGGGATCTCTACAATGAGCAGTTCTTC
TRBJ2-7 | - | - | TRBV5-1 | CASKPGTVSSYEQYF | TGCGCCAGCAAACCTGGGACGGTGAGCTCCTACGAGCAGTACTTC
TRBJ2-5 | few | - | TRBV9 | CASSVATGRVAETQYF | TGTGCCAGCAGCGTAGCAACTGGGCGAGTGGCAGAGACCCAGTACTTC
TRBJ1-2 | - | - | TRBV5-4 | CASSQGRSANYGYTF | TGTGCCAGCAGCCAGGGACGGTCAGCTAACTATGGCTACACCTTC
TRBJ1-4 | - | - | TRBV5-1 | CASRTGSTNEKLFF | TGCGCCAGCAGAACGGGGTCAACTAATGAAAAACTGTTTTTT
TRBJ2-3 | many | TRBD2 | TRBV20-1 | CSAIQREGSTDTQYF | TGCAGTGCGATTCAGCGGGAGGGGTCTACAGATACGCAGTATTTT
TRBJ2-1 | few | - | TRBV7-9 | CASSARDEQFF | TGTGCCAGCAGCGCAAGGGATGAGCAGTTCTTC
TRBJ2-7 | many | - | TRBV20-1 | CSARRGTANYEQYF | TGCAGTGCTAGACGAGGGACTGCTAACTACGAGCAGTACTTC
TRBJ2-4 | many | - | TRBV28 | CASSLWALQGSQNIQYF | TGTGCCAGCAGTTTATGGGCCCTCCAGGGTAGCCAAAACATTCAGTACTTC
TRBJ1-1 | - | TRBD1 | TRBV7-9 | CASSRWTGVDGTEAFF | TGTGCCAGCAGCCGTTGGACAGGGGTGGATGGCACTGAAGCTTTCTTT
TRBJ1-1 | few | TRBD1 | TRBV5-4 | CASSFGGQGAFF | TGTGCCAGCAGCTTCGGGGGACAGGGAGCTTTCTTT
TRBJ2-3 | many | - | TRBV5-1 | CASSLPEYTDTQYF | TGCGCCAGCAGCTTGCCGGAGTATACAGATACGCAGTATTTT
TRBJ1-2 | few | - | TRBV7-2 | CASSYGPVSGYTF | TGTGCCAGCAGCTACGGACCAGTCAGTGGCTACACCTTC
TRBJ2-3 | many | - | TRBV5-6 | CASRWRDTDTQYF | TGTGCCAGCAGGTGGAGGGACACAGATACGCAGTATTTT
TRBJ2-2 | many | TRBD2 | TRBV28 | CASSLMRGTTGELFF | TGTGCCAGCAGTTTAATGCGGGGGACCACCGGGGAGCTGTTTTTT
TRBJ2-7 | - | - | TRBV29-1 | CSVVITGTYEQYF | TGCAGCGTTGTGATAACGGGGACCTACGAGCAGTACTTC
TRBJ2-1 | few | TRBD2 | TRBV24-1 | CATSDPTSGGYNEQFF | TGTGCCACCAGTGACCCAACTAGCGGAGGGTACAATGAGCAGTTCTTC
TRBJ2-1 | - | TRBD2 | TRBV4-1 | CASSQGTSGRLYNEQFF | TGCGCCAGCAGCCAAGGGACTAGCGGGAGGCTTTACAATGAGCAGTTCTTC
TRBJ1-1 | few | TRBD1 | TRBV7-9 | CASSFGTGTNTEAFF | TGTGCCAGCAGCTTCGGGACAGGGACGAACACTGAAGCTTTCTTT
TRBJ1-4 | many | TRBD1 | TRBV20-1 | CSAADRAANEKLFF | TGCAGTGCTGCCGACAGGGCGGCTAATGAAAAACTGTTTTTT
TRBJ1-2 | medium-sized | - | TRBV29-1 | CSVGQAVLGYTF | TGCAGCGTTGGGCAGGCGGTCCTTGGCTACACCTTC
TRBJ2-7 | few | TRBD1 | TRBV6-5 | CASSYSPSLDRATEQYF | TGTGCCAGCAGTTACTCTCCATCTTTGGACAGGGCCACGGAGCAGTACTTC
TRBJ2-3 | few | - | TRBV10-3 | CAISELKGADTQYF | TGTGCCATCAGTGAGTTAAAGGGGGCAGATACGCAGTATTTT
TRBJ2-1 | many | TRBD2 | TRBV7-7 | CASSIAGTSSYNEQFF | TGTGCCAGCAGCATCGCGGGGACTAGCTCCTACAATGAGCAGTTCTTC
TRBJ2-7 | - | TRBD1 | TRBV20-1 | CSAGRDRVAYEQYF | TGCAGTGCAGGACGGGACAGGGTGGCCTACGAGCAGTACTTC
TRBJ1-1 | many | - | TRBV5-1 | CASSLNMNTEAFF | TGCGCCAGCAGCTTGAACATGAACACTGAAGCTTTCTTT
TRBJ1-3 | many | - | TRBV12-3/TRBV12-4 | CASSPRGYENTIYF | TGTGCCAGCAGTCCCAGGGGTTACGAAAACACCATATATTTT
TRBJ2-3 | many | - | TRBV27 | CASSHTGTVSTDTQYF | TGTGCCAGCAGTCATACCGGGACGGTGAGCACAGATACGCAGTATTTT
TRBJ2-7 | many | TRBD2 | TRBV20-1 | CSARAKAGNSYEQYF | TGCAGTGCTAGAGCAAAAGCGGGAAACTCCTACGAGCAGTACTTC
TRBJ2-2 | many | - | TRBV5-1 | CASSLIGTHNTGELFF | TGCGCCAGCAGCTTGATCGGGACACATAACACCGGGGAGCTGTTTTTT
TRBJ2-1 | many | - | TRBV20-1 | CSARARLNEQFF | TGCAGTGCTAGAGCCAGACTAAATGAGCAGTTCTTC
TRBJ2-2 | - | TRBD2 | TRBV20-1 | CCARDLAGGPRDTGELFF | TGCTGTGCCCGGGACCTGGCGGGAGGGCCGAGAGACACCGGGGAGCTGTTTTTT
TRBJ2-1 | many | - | TRBV5-1 | CASSLGQRLYNEQFF | TGCGCCAGCAGCTTGGGCCAGCGACTATACAATGAGCAGTTCTTC
TRBJ1-3 | - | TRBD1 | TRBV28 | CASTRGTGFSGNTIYF | TGTGCCAGCACCCGCGGGACAGGGTTCTCTGGAAACACCATATATTTT
TRBJ1-6 | many | TRBD1 | TRBV27 | CASSWTGWQNSPLHF | TGTGCCAGCAGTTGGACAGGGTGGCAGAATTCACCCCTCCACTTT
TRBJ2-3 | - | - | TRBV7-8 | CASSPQSSTDTQYF | TGTGCCAGCAGCCCCCAGAGCAGCACAGATACGCAGTATTTT